This entry concerns a single T cell receptor beta chain. What it binds is not known. The germline V gene has CDR1 SQVTM and CDR2 ANQGSEA. The junction had 9 bases not matched to a gene; V was cut back by 0 bases and J by 16 bases. This CDR3 is built from 13 residues. This sample is part of a study of cytomegalovirus exposure and HLA in healthy donors. 60 Vbeta and 13 Jbeta primers were used in PCR. The protocol was immunoSEQ multiplex PCR, while the TCRdb copy is restricted to in-frame clones and leaves out a portion. The repertoire includes some 100,000 clones, 80% to 90% of them detected once, and more than 1% sits in the top ten. Whole-study results and caveats: In a later analysis, a genetic analysis reported fewer productive-TCR N-insertions in an Asian-associated ancestry cluster than the cohort average.

Specimen: PBMCs. V usage is TRBV29-1 and J usage is TRBJ2-1; 10 nucleotides agree with TRBD2. This TCR was recovered from a woman between 18 and 29 years old in good health and CMV-seronegative. The CDR3 here is CSVEEEREGRVFF. DNA of the CDR3: TGCAGCGTTGAAGAAGAGCGGGAGGGCCGGGTTTTCTTC.